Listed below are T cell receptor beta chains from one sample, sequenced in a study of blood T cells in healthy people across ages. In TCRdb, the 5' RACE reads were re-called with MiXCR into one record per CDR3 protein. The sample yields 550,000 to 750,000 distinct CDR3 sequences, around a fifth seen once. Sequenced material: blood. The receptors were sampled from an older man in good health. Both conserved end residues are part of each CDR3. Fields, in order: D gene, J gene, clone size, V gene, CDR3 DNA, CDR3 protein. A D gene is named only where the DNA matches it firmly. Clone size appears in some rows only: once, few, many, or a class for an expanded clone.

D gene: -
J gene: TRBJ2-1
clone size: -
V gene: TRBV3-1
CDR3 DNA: TGTGCCAGCAGCCGACGGCCGGTGGCCCCTTACAATGAGCAGTTCTTC
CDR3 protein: CASSRRPVAPYNEQFF

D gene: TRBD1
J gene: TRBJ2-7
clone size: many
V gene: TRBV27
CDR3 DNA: TGTGCCAGCAGTACGGGACAGGTATACGAGCAGTACTTC
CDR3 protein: CASSTGQVYEQYF

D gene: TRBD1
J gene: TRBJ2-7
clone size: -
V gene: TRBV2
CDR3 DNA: TGTGCCAGCAGAGACCAGGGGGCGGGCGAGCAGTACTTC
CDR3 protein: CASRDQGAGEQYF

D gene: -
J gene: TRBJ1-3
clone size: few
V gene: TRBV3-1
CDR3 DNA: TGTGCCAGCAGCCGGGGATGGACTGGAAACACCATATATTTT
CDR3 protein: CASSRGWTGNTIYF

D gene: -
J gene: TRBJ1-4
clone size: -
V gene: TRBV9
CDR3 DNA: TGTGCCAGCAGCCGGGCCGCAACTAATGAAAAACTGTTTTTT
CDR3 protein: CASSRAATNEKLFF

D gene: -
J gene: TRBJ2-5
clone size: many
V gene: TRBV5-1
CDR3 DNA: TGTGCCAGCAGCTTAACTGGGGGAGAAGAGACCCAGTACTTC
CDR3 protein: CASSLTGGEETQYF

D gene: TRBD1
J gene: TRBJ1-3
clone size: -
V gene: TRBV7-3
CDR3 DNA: TGTGCCAGCAGCTTAAAGGCTGGACAGGGGATTTACTCTGGAAACACCATATATTTT
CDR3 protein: CASSLKAGQGIYSGNTIYF

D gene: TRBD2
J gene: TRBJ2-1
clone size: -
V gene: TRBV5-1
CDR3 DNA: TGCGCCAGCAGCTTGGGTACTAGCGGGAGGTATGAGCAGTTCTTC
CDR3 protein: CASSLGTSGRYEQFF

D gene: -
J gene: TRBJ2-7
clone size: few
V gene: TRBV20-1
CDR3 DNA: TGCAGTGGACTTTCCCCAGGGTCCCCCGAGCAGTACTTC
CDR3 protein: CSGLSPGSPEQYF

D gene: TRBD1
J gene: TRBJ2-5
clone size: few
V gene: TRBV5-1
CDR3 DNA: TGCGCCAGCAGCCTTTCGACAGGGCCCCAAGAGACCCAGTACTTC
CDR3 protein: CASSLSTGPQETQYF

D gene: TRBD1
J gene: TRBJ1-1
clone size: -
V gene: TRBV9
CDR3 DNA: TGTGCCAGCAGCTACTCAAGTCGAGGGGGCGGCACTGAAGCTTTCTTT
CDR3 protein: CASSYSSRGGGTEAFF

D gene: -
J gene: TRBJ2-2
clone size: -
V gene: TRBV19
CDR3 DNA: TGTGCCAGTATTGAGCGGTATCCCACCGGGGAGCTGTTTTTT
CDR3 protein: CASIERYPTGELFF

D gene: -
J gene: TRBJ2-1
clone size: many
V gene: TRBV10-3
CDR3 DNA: TGTGCCATCAGTGAGTCGACCCCGGTGACTTACAATGAGCAGTTCTTC
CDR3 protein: CAISESTPVTYNEQFF

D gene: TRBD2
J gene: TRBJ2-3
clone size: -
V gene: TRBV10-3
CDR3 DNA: TGTGCCATCAGTGAGTCGGGACTAGCGGGCACAGATACGCAGTATTTT
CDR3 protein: CAISESGLAGTDTQYF

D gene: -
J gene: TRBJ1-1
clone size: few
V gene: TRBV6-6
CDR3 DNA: TGTGCCATCAAAGAGGCCGGGGCTGAAGCTTTCTTT
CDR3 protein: CAIKEAGAEAFF

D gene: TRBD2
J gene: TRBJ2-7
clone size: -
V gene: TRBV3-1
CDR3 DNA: TGTGCCAGCAGGCCCTTAGCGGGAGACGCCTACGAGCAGTACTTC
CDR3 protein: CASRPLAGDAYEQYF

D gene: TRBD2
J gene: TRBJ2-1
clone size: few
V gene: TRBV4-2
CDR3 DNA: TGTGCCAGCAGCCAAGATCTAGCGGGAGGTGCCTACAATGAGCAGTTCTTC
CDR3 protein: CASSQDLAGGAYNEQFF

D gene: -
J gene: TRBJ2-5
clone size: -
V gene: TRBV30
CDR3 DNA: TGTGCCTGGAGCAACCAAGAGACCCAGTACTTC
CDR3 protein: CAWSNQETQYF

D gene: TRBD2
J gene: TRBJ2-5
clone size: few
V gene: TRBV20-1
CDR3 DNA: TGCAGTGCTACGAGGACTAGCGGGCCCCACGAGCAGTGCTTC
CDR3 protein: CSATRTSGPHEQCF

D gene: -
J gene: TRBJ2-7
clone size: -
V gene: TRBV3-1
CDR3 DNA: TGTGCCAGCAGCCAAGGACGGGGCGAGCAGTACTTC
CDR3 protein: CASSQGRGEQYF

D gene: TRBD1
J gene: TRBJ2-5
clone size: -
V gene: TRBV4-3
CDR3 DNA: TGCGCCAGCAGCCGCAACCTGGACAGGGTTGAAGAGACCCAGTACTTC
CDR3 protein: CASSRNLDRVEETQYF

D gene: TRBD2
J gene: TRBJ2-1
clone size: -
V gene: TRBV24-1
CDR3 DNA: TGTGCCACTTCCTCCGCGGGAGAGTTCAATGAGCAGTTCTTC
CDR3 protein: CATSSAGEFNEQFF

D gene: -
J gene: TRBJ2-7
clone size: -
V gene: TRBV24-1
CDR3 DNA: TGTGCCACCAGTGACCCCGGGCGGGATCTCAATGAGCAGTACTTC
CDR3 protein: CATSDPGRDLNEQYF

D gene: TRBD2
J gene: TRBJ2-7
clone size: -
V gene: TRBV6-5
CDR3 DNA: TGTGCCAGCAGTTACTCATCAGCGGGATACTCCTACGAGCAGTACTTC
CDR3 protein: CASSYSSAGYSYEQYF

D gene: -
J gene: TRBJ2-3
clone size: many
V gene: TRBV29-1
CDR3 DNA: TGCAGCGTTAACTGGGAAACCACAGATACGCAGTATTTT
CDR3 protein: CSVNWETTDTQYF

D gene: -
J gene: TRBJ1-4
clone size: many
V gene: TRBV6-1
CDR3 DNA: TGTGCCAGCAGTACAGGATTTAATGAAAAACTGTTTTTT
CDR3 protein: CASSTGFNEKLFF